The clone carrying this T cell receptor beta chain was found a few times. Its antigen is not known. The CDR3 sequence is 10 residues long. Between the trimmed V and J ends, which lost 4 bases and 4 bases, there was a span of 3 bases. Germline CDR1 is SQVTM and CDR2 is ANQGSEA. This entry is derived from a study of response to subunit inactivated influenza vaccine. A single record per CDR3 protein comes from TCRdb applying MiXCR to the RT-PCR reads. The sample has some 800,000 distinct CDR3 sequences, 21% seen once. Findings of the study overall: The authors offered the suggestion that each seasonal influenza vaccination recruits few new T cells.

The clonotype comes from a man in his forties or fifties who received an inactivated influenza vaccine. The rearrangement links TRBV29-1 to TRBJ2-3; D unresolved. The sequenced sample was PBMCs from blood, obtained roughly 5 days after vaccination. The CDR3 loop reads CSVGADTQYF. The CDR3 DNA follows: TGCAGCGTTGGCGCAGATACGCAGTATTTT.